This T cell receptor (beta chain) was identified during a study of cytotoxic CD8 clonotypes in ibrutinib-treated CLL. Turning to the study itself: In all, more than ten patients were relapsed/refractory, some 14 were treatment-naive and 17 to 18 were IGHV unmutated. With a range of 6 to 36, the median treatment time before response samples were taken was under 15 months.

Sequenced by immunoSEQ multiplex PCR; TCRdb stores in-frame clones only, minus some. The sample has nearly 15,000 clones, approximately 60% seen once. The length of the CDR3 is 17 residues. The germline V gene encodes CDR1 SGHTA and CDR2 FQGNSA. With V trimmed by 4 bases and J by 1 base, 4 bases remained unmatched. This chain joins TRBV7-2 and TRBJ2-6; 10 positions match TRBD1. The receptor was isolated from a human donor with chronic lymphocytic leukemia. This specimen was PBMCs, taken before ibrutinib treatment. This CDR3 is CASSWGQGRSGANVLTF. The CDR3 nucleotides read TGTGCCAGCAGCTGGGGACAGGGGAGGTCTGGGGCCAACGTCCTGACTTTC.